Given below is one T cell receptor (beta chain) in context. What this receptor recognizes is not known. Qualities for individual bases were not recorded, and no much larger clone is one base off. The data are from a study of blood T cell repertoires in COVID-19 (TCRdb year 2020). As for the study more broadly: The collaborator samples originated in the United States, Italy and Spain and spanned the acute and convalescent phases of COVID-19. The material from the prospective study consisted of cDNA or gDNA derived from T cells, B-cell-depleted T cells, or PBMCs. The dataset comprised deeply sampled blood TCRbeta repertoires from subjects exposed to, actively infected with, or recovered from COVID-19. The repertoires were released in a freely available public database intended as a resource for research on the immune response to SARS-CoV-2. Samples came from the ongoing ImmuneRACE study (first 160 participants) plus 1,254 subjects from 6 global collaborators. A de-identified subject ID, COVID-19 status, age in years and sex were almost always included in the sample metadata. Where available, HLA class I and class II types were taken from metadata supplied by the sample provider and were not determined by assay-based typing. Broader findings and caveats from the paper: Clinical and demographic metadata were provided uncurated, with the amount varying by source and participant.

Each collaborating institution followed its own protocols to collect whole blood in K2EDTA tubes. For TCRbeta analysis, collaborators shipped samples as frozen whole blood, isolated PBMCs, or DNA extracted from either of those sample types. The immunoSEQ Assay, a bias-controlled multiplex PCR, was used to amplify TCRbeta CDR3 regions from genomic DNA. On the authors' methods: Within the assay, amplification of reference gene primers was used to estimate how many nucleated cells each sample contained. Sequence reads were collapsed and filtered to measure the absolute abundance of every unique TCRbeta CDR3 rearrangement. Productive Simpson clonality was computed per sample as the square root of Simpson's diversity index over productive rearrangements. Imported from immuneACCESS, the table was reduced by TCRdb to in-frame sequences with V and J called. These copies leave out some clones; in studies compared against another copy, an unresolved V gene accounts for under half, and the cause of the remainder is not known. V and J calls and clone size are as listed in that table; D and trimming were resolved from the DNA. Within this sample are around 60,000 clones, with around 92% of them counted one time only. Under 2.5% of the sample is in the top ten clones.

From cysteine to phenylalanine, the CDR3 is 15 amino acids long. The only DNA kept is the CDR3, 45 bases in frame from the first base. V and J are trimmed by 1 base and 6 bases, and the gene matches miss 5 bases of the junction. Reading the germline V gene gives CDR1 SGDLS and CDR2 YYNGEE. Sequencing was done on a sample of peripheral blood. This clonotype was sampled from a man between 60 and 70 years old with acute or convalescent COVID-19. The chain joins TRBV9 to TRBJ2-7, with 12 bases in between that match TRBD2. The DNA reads TGTGCCAGCAGCGTACTAGCGGGAGGGGTGGGCGAGCAGTACTTC. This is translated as CASSVLAGGVGEQYF.